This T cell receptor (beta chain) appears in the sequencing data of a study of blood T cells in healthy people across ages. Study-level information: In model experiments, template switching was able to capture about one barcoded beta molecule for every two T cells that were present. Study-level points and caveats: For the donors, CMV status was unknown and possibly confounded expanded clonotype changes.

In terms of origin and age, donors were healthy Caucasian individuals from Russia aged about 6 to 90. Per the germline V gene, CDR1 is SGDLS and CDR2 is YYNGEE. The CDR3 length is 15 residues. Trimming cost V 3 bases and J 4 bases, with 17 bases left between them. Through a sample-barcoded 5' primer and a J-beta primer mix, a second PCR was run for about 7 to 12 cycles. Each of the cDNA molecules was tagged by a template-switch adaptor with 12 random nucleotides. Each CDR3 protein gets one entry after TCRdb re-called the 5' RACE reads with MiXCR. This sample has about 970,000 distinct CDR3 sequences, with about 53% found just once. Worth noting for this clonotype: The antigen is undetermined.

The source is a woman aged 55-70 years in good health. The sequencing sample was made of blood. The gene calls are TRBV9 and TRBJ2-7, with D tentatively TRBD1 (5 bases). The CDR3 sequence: CASSARDSRPYEQYF. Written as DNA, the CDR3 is TGTGCCAGCAGCGCCCGAGACAGCAGACCGTACGAGCAGTACTTC.